The 20 T cell receptor beta chains given below trace back to one sample, sequenced in a study of CD8+ T cells in alopecia areata. Extracted RNA was reverse transcribed, and the resulting cDNA served as sequencing template. TCRdb keeps only in-frame clones here, not all; method: immunoSEQ multiplex PCR. The sample lists approximately 210,000 clones, 60% occurring once. Treatment noted: oral pan-JAK inhibitor, 5-10 mg twice daily. Sequences were derived from CD4+ T cells sorted from blood, sampled at week 24, from a patient treated with tofacitinib. The source is a human donor with alopecia areata.

The genes are TRBV10-3 and TRBJ1-1; D is unclear. V gave up 2 bases and J gave up 5 bases, with 15 bases separating them. The CDR3 runs to 15 residues. Per the germline V gene, CDR1 is ENHRY and CDR2 is SYGVKD. The CDR3 nucleotides are TGTGCCATCAGTGAGATGGCGGTTAGGAATACTGAAGCTTTCTTT. Amino acids: CAISEMAVRNTEAFF.

The CDR3 loop is CASSQGPPRYF. In nucleotides, the CDR3 is TGCGCCAGCAGCCAAGGTCCCCCACGGTACTTC. This chain links TRBV4-3 with TRBJ2-4, with unresolved D. Germline CDR1 is LGHNA and CDR2 is YSLEER. The CDR3 spans 11 residues. The V gene lost 1 base and the J gene lost 15 bases, with 10 bases spanning the gap.

This clone came up a few times. V is TRBV29-1 and J is TRBJ2-7; 10 bases map to TRBD1. In germline, CDR1 is SQVTM, CDR2 ANQGSEA. V was clipped by 5 bases and J by 4 bases; unmatched bases: 2. CDR3 length equals 12 residues. The CDR3 bases are TGCAGCGTTATGGACAGGGGGTACGAGCAGTACTTC. This translates into CSVMDRGYEQYF.

The genes are TRBV7-8 and TRBJ2-3; D is unclear. CDR1 and CDR2 (germline): SGHVS, FQNEAQ. V lost 2 bases and J lost 6, with 6 bases in between. The CDR3 extends over 12 amino acids. The CDR3 DNA reads as TGTGCCAGCAGCTTAATCCGGGATACGCAGTATTTT. This encodes CASSLIRDTQYF.

CDR3 nucleotides: TGTGCCAGCAGGGACAATGGACAGATTAATTCACCCCTCCACTTT. Translating it yields CASRDNGQINSPLHF. The gene calls are TRBV6-5 and TRBJ1-6, with a possible D match to TRBD1 (6 bases). This CDR3 has 15 amino acids. Germline V lookup: CDR1 MNHEY, CDR2 SVGAGI. V lost 6 bases and J lost 6, with 15 bases in between.

The CDR3 DNA reads as TGCGCCAGCAGCCAAGAGATCCGGGACAGCTATGGCTACACCTTC. The encoded protein is CASSQEIRDSYGYTF. This chain joins TRBV4-1 and TRBJ1-2; 7 nucleotides match TRBD1. V lost 0 bases to trimming and J lost 4 bases; unmatched junction nucleotides: 5. From germline, CDR1 is MGHRA and CDR2 YSYEKL. There are 15 residues in the CDR3.

The rearrangement joins TRBV10-3 to TRBJ2-7; the D is unclear. Germline-derived CDR1 and CDR2 are ENHRY and SYGVKD. The CDR3 sequence is 13 residues long. V lost 5 bases and J 1 base, leaving 9 bases between the germline ends. The CDR3: CAISLEKSYEQYF. In DNA form, the CDR3 reads TGTGCCATCAGTCTGGAAAAATCCTACGAGCAGTACTTC.

V usage is TRBV10-3 and J usage is TRBJ2-7; D assignment may be TRBD1 or TRBD2 (5 bases each). Germline V gene lookup returns CDR1 ENHRY and CDR2 SYGVKD. The CDR3 consists of 12 residues. Deletions cut 5 bases from V and 7 bases from J, with 12 bases between. CDR3 sequence reads: CAISSRGGEQYF. The CDR3 region has the DNA TGTGCCATCAGTTCCCGTGGGGGTGAGCAGTACTTC.

J is TRBJ2-1 and V is TRBV7-2; 8 bases fit TRBD2. Germline V gene sequence: CDR1 SGHTA, CDR2 FQGNSA. V lost 5 bases and J lost 6; bases outside the gene matches: 9. The CDR3 has 15 residues. The CDR3: CASSQGLGIGNEQFF. The CDR3 region has the DNA TGTGCCAGCAGCCAGGGACTAGGCATTGGCAATGAGCAGTTCTTC.

The chain combines TRBV7-8 with TRBJ1-1; TRBD1 might be the D (5 bases). This CDR3 is 12 amino acids long. CDR1 and CDR2 from the germline V gene are SGHVS and FQNEAQ. The V gene lost 1 base and the J gene lost 11 bases, with 11 bases spanning the gap. The CDR3 region is CASSLVQGRAFF. DNA of the CDR3: TGTGCCAGCAGCTTAGTGCAGGGTCGGGCTTTCTTT.

This clone was counted a single time. V usage is TRBV15 and J usage is TRBJ1-5; D is perhaps TRBD1 (5 bases). Trimming stripped 8 bases from V and 0 bases from J, with 11 bases between. The CDR3 length is 14 residues. Germline assignment: CDR1 LNHNV and CDR2 YYDKDF (reference sequence). CDR3 region: CATSDSNSNQPQHF. For the CDR3, the DNA is TGTGCCACCTCCGACAGTAATAGCAATCAGCCCCAGCATTTT. Based on the CDR3 plus reference TRBV15 and TRBJ1-5, the full variable domain is DAMVIQNPRYQVTQFGKPVTLSCSQTLNHNVMYWYQQKSSQAPKLLFHYYDKDFNNEADTPDNFQSRRPNTSFCFLDIRSPGLGDTAMYLCATSDSNSNQPQHFGDGTRLSIL.

The J gene is TRBJ1-2, the V gene TRBV2, with D maybe TRBD1 (6 bases). The CDR3 runs 13 residues. Trimming pared 8 bases from V and 6 bases from J, leaving 16 bases between. Germline CDR1 is SNHLY and CDR2 is FYNNEI. The CDR3: CASGRGRGNGYTF. The CDR3 DNA is TGTGCCAGCGGAAGGGGGAGGGGGAATGGCTACACCTTC.

The rearrangement joins TRBV5-6 to TRBJ1-5, with a possible D match to TRBD1 (6 bases). The CDR3 runs 14 residues. V lost 4 bases, J lost 4 bases, and 12 bases lay in between. Germline-derived CDR1 and CDR2 are SGHDT and YYEEEE. The CDR3 DNA sequence: TGTGCCAGCAGCCAAGGACAGCAAAATCAGCCCCAGCATTTT. Translating gives CASSQGQQNQPQHF.

The V gene is TRBV6-5, the J gene TRBJ1-1; no reliable D call. V lost 4 bases and J lost 1, with 16 bases in between. Germline V lookup: CDR1 MNHEY, CDR2 SVGAGI. This CDR3 has 16 residues. The DNA of the CDR3 is TGTGCCAGCAGTTCACTTGGGGTGCTGCGGAACACTGAAGCTTTCTTT. Its protein is CASSSLGVLRNTEAFF.

The rearrangement joins TRBV29-1 to TRBJ1-1; a possible D gene is TRBD1 (5 bases). Germline V gene sequence: CDR1 SQVTM, CDR2 ANQGSEA. V shed 2 bases and J shed 1 base, with 8 bases lying between them. The CDR3 length is 13 residues. This CDR3 is CSVERQSNTEAFF. DNA of the CDR3: TGCAGCGTTGAACGACAGTCGAACACTGAAGCTTTCTTT.

The chain links TRBV20-1 to TRBJ1-2; D might be TRBD1 (5 bases). The CDR3 length is 11 residues. The V gene lost 8 bases and the J gene lost 7 bases, with 14 bases spanning the gap. Per germline, CDR1 DFQATT and CDR2 SNEGSKA (reference sequence). The CDR3 is CSPWGGGGYTF. CDR3 in DNA: TGCAGTCCATGGGGGGGAGGTGGCTACACCTTC.

The chain couples TRBV5-1 to TRBJ2-2; no clear D. The CDR3 totals 13 residues. Trimming removed 6 bases from V and 7 bases from J, with 13 bases in between. Germline V gene lookup returns CDR1 SGHRS and CDR2 YFSETQ. The CDR3 sequence is CASNTEPIGELFF. For the CDR3, the DNA is TGCGCCAGCAACACGGAACCTATCGGGGAGCTGTTTTTT.

This clone was counted only a few times. The J gene is TRBJ2-4, the V gene TRBV7-2, with D tentatively TRBD2 (5 bases). The V gene's germline CDR1 is SGHTA and CDR2 FQGNSA. Trimming stripped 4 bases from V and 9 bases from J, with 10 bases between. CDR3 size: 12 residues. Written as DNA, the CDR3 is TGTGCCAGCAGCTCTAGCACGGGCATTCAGTACTTC. Protein sequence: CASSSSTGIQYF.

The V gene is TRBV29-1, the J gene TRBJ2-3; D is unresolved. Germline V gives CDR1 SQVTM, CDR2 ANQGSEA. The CDR3 is 11 residues long. With 8 bases removed from V and 4 bases from J, the gap between germline ends came to 10 bases. CDR3 coding DNA: TGCAGCCAAGTGGTCGCAGATACGCAGTATTTT. It yields the protein CSQVVADTQYF.

This clone was counted once. The rearrangement uses TRBV20-1 and TRBJ1-2; D ambiguous. The germline V and J ends were trimmed by 0 bases and 4 bases, with 0 bases remaining between them. The germline CDR1 and CDR2 sequences are DFQATT and SNEGSKA (reference sequence). The CDR3 extends over 10 amino acids. CDR3 DNA: TGCAGTGCTAGAGACTATGGCTACACCTTC. Its translation is CSARDYGYTF.